The 10 T cell receptor beta chains in this list originate from one sample, sequenced in a study of radiation and T cells in renal cell carcinoma. As to time point: baseline pretreatment blood. As for treatment: 15 Gy SBRT to primary tumor, nephrectomy 4 weeks later. Assay: immunoSEQ multiplex PCR; the TCRdb copy retains only in-frame clones and omits some. The data show roughly 120,000 clones, roughly 80% seen once. The sample in question was blood, obtained from a patient whose treatment included radiotherapy and nephrectomy. All receptors derive from a woman aged 60-75 years with renal cell carcinoma.

The chain couples TRBV28 to TRBJ1-6; 9 bases match TRBD1. CDR3 length: 14 amino acids. V lost 5 bases to trimming and J lost 6 bases; unmatched junction nucleotides: 2. Germline-derived CDR1 and CDR2 are MDHEN and SYDVKM. CDR3 DNA: TGTGCCAGCAGTATGGGACAGGGTAATTCACCCCTCCACTTT. Its protein product is CASSMGQGNSPLHF.

The chain combines TRBV5-8 with TRBJ2-1; 7 positions match TRBD1. With V trimmed by 2 bases and J by 7 bases, 6 bases remained unmatched. CDR1 is SGHTS and CDR2 is YDEGEE in the germline V gene. There are 14 residues in the CDR3. The DNA for the CDR3 is TGTGCCAGCAGCTTAGACAGGGAAATGAATGAGCAGTTCTTC. Its translation: CASSLDREMNEQFF.

This clone showed up just once. The rearrangement joins TRBV27 to TRBJ1-1, with TRBD1 matching over 9 bases. Germline V gene lookup returns CDR1 MNHEY and CDR2 SMNVEV (reference sequence). The CDR3 consists of 14 residues. Germline trimming cut 4 bases from V and 4 bases from J; bases unmatched to any gene: 4. The CDR3 is CASSYTGGGTEAFF. CDR3 nucleotide sequence: TGTGCCAGCAGTTATACAGGGGGCGGCACTGAAGCTTTCTTT.

In DNA, the CDR3 is TGTGCCAGTACACAGGCTTCGACCTTCAGCGCTAGGCCCCAGCATTTT. Translating it yields CASTQASTFSARPQHF. This chain connects TRBV19 to TRBJ1-5; maybe TRBD1 (5 bases). V was cut by 7 bases and J by 9 bases, with 25 bases left in between. The CDR3 runs to 16 residues. CDR1 LNHDA and CDR2 SQIVND come from the germline V gene (reference sequence).

The gene calls are TRBV6-1 and TRBJ2-4; 9 bases are shared with TRBD1. The CDR3 runs 17 residues. V dropped 2 bases and J dropped 1; count of bases not matched to a gene: 6. CDR1 is MNHNS, CDR2 SASEGT, per germline. CDR3 region: CASSETGGGLAKNIQYF. The DNA of the CDR3 is TGTGCCAGCAGTGAAACAGGGGGCGGCCTGGCCAAAAACATTCAGTACTTC.

The CDR3: CASSYSRRGTEAFF. The DNA for the CDR3 is TGTGCCAGCAGTTACTCGCGGAGAGGCACTGAAGCTTTCTTT. The chain joins TRBV6-6 to TRBJ1-1; D gene ambiguous. This CDR3 has 14 amino acids. V lost 0 bases and J 4 bases, leaving 9 bases between the germline ends. Per germline, CDR1 MNHNY and CDR2 SVGAGI (reference sequence).

This sequence joins TRBV28 and TRBJ1-2; D ambiguous. There are 8 residues in the CDR3. Germline V gene sequence: CDR1 MDHEN, CDR2 SYDVKM. CDR3 DNA: TGTTTTGGGTATTTGTACACCTTC. The encoded protein is CFGYLYTF.

This CDR3 reads CASSQGQGYPYEQYF. The CDR3 coding sequence is TGTGCCAGCTCACAAGGACAGGGCTATCCCTACGAGCAGTACTTC. The chain links TRBV18 to TRBJ2-7, with TRBD1 matching 8 bases. Germline V lookup: CDR1 KGHSH, CDR2 LQKENI. The trim removed 4 bases at V and 2 bases at J, leaving 7 bases unmatched. CDR3 length: 15 residues.

J is TRBJ2-7 and V is TRBV5-4, with a possible D match to TRBD1 (5 bases). CDR1 is SGHNT and CDR2 is YYREEE in the germline V gene (reference sequence). CDR3 size: 16 residues. V lost 3 bases to trimming and J lost 4 bases, with 20 bases between them. Here the CDR3 reads CASSSRTEQARYEQYF. The CDR3 DNA reads TGTGCCAGCAGCTCCCGTACAGAACAGGCGAGATACGAGCAGTACTTC.

The chain couples TRBV27 to TRBJ1-2; 7 positions agree with TRBD1. The germline CDR1 and CDR2 sequences are MNHEY and SMNVEV (reference sequence). V shed 5 bases and J 2 bases; nucleotides not matched to a gene: 5. The CDR3 loop spans 14 amino acids. The CDR3 sequence is CASSATTGNYGYTF. CDR3 DNA: TGTGCCAGCAGTGCAACGACAGGGAACTATGGCTACACCTTC.